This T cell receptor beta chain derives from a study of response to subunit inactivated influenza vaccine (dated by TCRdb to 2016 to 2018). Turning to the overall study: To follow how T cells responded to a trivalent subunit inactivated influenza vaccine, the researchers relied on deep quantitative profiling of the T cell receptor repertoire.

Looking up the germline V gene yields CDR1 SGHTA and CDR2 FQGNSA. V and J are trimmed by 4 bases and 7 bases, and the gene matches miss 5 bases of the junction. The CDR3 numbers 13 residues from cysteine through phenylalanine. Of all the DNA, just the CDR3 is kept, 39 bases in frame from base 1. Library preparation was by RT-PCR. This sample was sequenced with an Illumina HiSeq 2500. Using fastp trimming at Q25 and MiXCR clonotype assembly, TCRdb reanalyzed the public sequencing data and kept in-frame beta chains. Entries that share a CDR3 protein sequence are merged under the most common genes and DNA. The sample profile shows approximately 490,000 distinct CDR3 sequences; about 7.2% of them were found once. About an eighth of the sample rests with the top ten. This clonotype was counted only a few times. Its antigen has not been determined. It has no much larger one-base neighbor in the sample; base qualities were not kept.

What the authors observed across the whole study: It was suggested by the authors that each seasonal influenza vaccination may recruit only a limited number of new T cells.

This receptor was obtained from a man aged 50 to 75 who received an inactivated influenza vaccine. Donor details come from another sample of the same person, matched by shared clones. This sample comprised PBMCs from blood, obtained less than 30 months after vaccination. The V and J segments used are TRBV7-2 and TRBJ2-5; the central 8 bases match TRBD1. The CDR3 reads CASSSDRGGTQYF. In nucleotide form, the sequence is TGTGCCAGCAGCTCCGACAGGGGAGGGACCCAGTACTTC.